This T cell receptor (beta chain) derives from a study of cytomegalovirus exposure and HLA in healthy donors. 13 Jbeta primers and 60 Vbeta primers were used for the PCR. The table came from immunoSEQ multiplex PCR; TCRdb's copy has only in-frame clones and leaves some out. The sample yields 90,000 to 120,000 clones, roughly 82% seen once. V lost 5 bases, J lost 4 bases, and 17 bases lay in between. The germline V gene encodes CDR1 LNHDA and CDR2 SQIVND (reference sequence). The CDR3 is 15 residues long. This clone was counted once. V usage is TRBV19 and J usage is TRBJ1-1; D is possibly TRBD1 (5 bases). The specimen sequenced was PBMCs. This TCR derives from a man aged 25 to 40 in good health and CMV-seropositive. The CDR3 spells CASSPGEAGSTEAFF. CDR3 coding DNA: TGTGCCAGTAGTCCGGGGGAGGCGGGCAGCACTGAAGCTTTCTTT.